The next 18 T cell receptor beta chains were all read from a single sample in a study of T cell responses to AZD1222 COVID-19 vaccine. Using immunoSEQ multiplex PCR, the repertoire was profiled, and TCRdb retains in-frame clones only, with some absent. The table lists roughly 140,000 clones, 88% of them singletons. The input for sequencing was peripheral blood, taken on day 0 of AZD1222 vaccination. Receptor source: an adult in good health.

This chain links TRBV30 with TRBJ1-2; D is unclear. Germline V gene lookup returns CDR1 GTSNPN and CDR2 SVGIG (reference sequence). Trimming removed 0 bases at V and 6 bases at J, with 8 bases between. The CDR3 is 12 amino acids. CDR3 in amino acids: CAWSVTLNGYTF. For the CDR3, the DNA is TGTGCCTGGAGTGTAACATTAAATGGCTACACCTTC. Full variable domain (remainder filled in from reference TRBV30 and TRBJ1-2): SQTIHQWPATLVQPVGSPLSLECTVEGTSNPNLYWYRQAAGRGLQLLFYSVGIGQISSEVPQNLSASRPQDRQFILSSKKLLLSDSGFYLCAWSVTLNGYTFGSGTRLTVV.

The chain employs TRBV6-1 and TRBJ1-4; D is unclear. Germline CDR1 is MNHNS and CDR2 is SASEGT. The CDR3 is 13 amino acids. V was cut by 0 bases and J by 7 bases, with 6 bases left in between. The CDR3 coding sequence is TGTGCCAGCAGTGAAGCACGGCTTGAAAAACTGTTTTTT. Encoded protein: CASSEARLEKLFF.

The rearrangement joins TRBV9 to TRBJ2-5; either TRBD1 or TRBD2 may fit D (5 bases each). V lost 0 bases to trimming and J lost 5 bases, with 14 bases between them. This CDR3 contains 15 residues. CDR1 is SGDLS, CDR2 YYNGEE, per germline. For the CDR3, the DNA is TGTGCCAGCAGCGTAGGGGCAGGGCAGCGGGAGACCCAGTACTTC. Its protein is CASSVGAGQRETQYF.

J is TRBJ2-2 and V is TRBV29-1, with no clear D. In germline, CDR1 is SQVTM, CDR2 ANQGSEA. This CDR3 has 11 residues. V shed 2 bases and J shed 6 bases, with 4 bases lying between them. This chain's CDR3 is CSVETPGELFF. The CDR3 bases are TGCAGCGTTGAAACCCCCGGGGAGCTGTTTTTT.

The V gene is TRBV9, the J gene TRBJ1-2, with D maybe TRBD1 (5 bases). This CDR3 comprises 14 residues. Germline CDR1 SGDLS, CDR2 YYNGEE. The V end lost 3 bases, the J end lost 8 bases, and 17 bases lay between the germline ends. The CDR3, as DNA: TGTGCCAGCAGCGCGGGGGAAGGGTATAGCGGCTACACCTTC. It encodes CASSAGEGYSGYTF.

V usage is TRBV5-4 and J usage is TRBJ2-5, with D perhaps TRBD2 (6 bases). The length of the CDR3 is 14 residues. The V end was cut by 1 base, the J end by 4 bases, with 11 bases between. CDR1 SGHNT and CDR2 YYREEE come from the germline V gene (reference sequence). CDR3 amino acids: CASSLRDGRETQYF. The CDR3 region has the DNA TGTGCCAGCAGCTTGCGGGACGGGAGAGAGACCCAGTACTTC.

The chain uses TRBV6-1 and TRBJ1-4; 10 positions agree with TRBD1. The CDR3 is 16 amino acids. After removal of 4 bases from V and 8 bases from J, the junction contained 10 bases not matched to a gene. Germline-derived CDR1 and CDR2 are MNHNS and SASEGT. The CDR3 nucleotides are TGTGCCAGCAGTGCCTTCTCGACAGGGGGCAGGGAAAAACTGTTTTTT. Its translation is CASSAFSTGGREKLFF.

The gene calls are TRBV5-6 and TRBJ1-4; 8 nucleotides align to TRBD1. The length of the CDR3 is 14 residues. Germline V gives CDR1 SGHDT, CDR2 YYEEEE. With 3 bases clipped from V and 7 bases from J, the junction kept 5 bases outside the gene matches. CDR3 bases: TGTGCCAGCAGCTACAGGGGGTTGGGTGAAAAACTGTTTTTT. Translated: CASSYRGLGEKLFF.

The chain is built from TRBV5-1 and TRBJ1-3; 9 nucleotides match TRBD1. The CDR3 totals 16 residues. With V trimmed by 5 bases and J by 3 bases, 9 bases remained unmatched. CDR1 is SGHRS and CDR2 is YFSETQ in the germline V gene. This chain's CDR3 is CASRQNRQGVGNTIYF. The CDR3 DNA is TGCGCCAGCAGACAAAACCGACAGGGGGTTGGAAACACCATATATTTT. The variable domain in full, completed from reference TRBV5-1 and TRBJ1-3, reads KAGVTQTPRYLIKTRGQQVTLSCSPISGHRSVSWYQQTPGQGLQFLFEYFSETQRNKGNFPGRFSGRQFSNSRSEMNVSTLELGDSALYLCASRQNRQGVGNTIYFGEGSWLTVV.

This chain joins TRBV30 and TRBJ1-5; D gene uncertain. Looked up from germline, CDR1 is GTSNPN and CDR2 is SVGIG (reference sequence). The length of the CDR3 is 14 residues. Trimming shortened V by 1 base and J by 4 bases, and 11 bases separated the two germline ends. CDR3 coding DNA: TGTGCCTGGAGTGAAGGCAGCCAGAATCAGCCCCAGCATTTT. This gives the protein CAWSEGSQNQPQHF. The whole variable domain, filled in from reference TRBV30 and TRBJ1-5, reads SQTIHQWPATLVQPVGSPLSLECTVEGTSNPNLYWYRQAAGRGLQLLFYSVGIGQISSEVPQNLSASRPQDRQFILSSKKLLLSDSGFYLCAWSEGSQNQPQHFGDGTRLSIL.

The V call is TRBV5-6, the J call TRBJ1-4, with TRBD1 matching over 7 bases. Per the germline V gene, CDR1 is SGHDT and CDR2 is YYEEEE. With 7 bases clipped from V and 5 bases from J, the junction kept 8 bases outside the gene matches. This CDR3 region has 14 residues. The CDR3 nucleotides read TGTGCCAGCGGGCGACAGGGCTCAAATGAAAAACTGTTTTTT. Translated, it gives CASGRQGSNEKLFF.

V and J are TRBV7-2 and TRBJ2-7; the match to TRBD2 covers 13 bases. J was trimmed by 2 bases and V by 1 base; bases with no gene match: 2. CDR1 and CDR2 from the germline V gene are SGHTA and FQGNSA. CDR3 length equals 16 residues. For the CDR3, the DNA is TGTGCCAGCAGCTTAGAAGGGACTAGCGGGACCTACGAGCAGTACTTC. Translating gives CASSLEGTSGTYEQYF.

The chain is built from TRBV19 and TRBJ2-4, with 7 bases aligning to TRBD1. Germline CDR1 is LNHDA and CDR2 is SQIVND (reference sequence). The CDR3 runs 16 residues. With 5 bases clipped from V and 0 bases from J, the junction kept 7 bases outside the gene matches. In DNA form, the CDR3 reads TGTGCCAGTAGTGGCAGGGACAGCCTAGCCAAAAACATTCAGTACTTC. It specifies CASSGRDSLAKNIQYF.

The V call is TRBV12-3 or TRBV12-4, the J call TRBJ2-7; D unresolved. This CDR3 comprises 12 residues. Trimming cost V 5 bases and J 9 bases, with 14 bases left between them. The CDR3 reads CASSTGPKGQYF. CDR3 in DNA: TGTGCCAGCAGTACCGGGCCGAAGGGGCAGTACTTC.

The rearrangement uses TRBV7-2 and TRBJ2-7; 11 bases agree with TRBD2. The V gene end was trimmed by 5 bases and the J gene end by 4 bases; junction bases not matched to a gene: 7. Germline V gene data show CDR1 as SGHTA and CDR2 as FQGNSA. This CDR3 spans 15 amino acids. The CDR3: CASSQAGTSGYEQYF. CDR3 DNA: TGTGCCAGCAGCCAGGCCGGGACTAGCGGTTACGAGCAGTACTTC.

The chain combines TRBV2 with TRBJ1-1; D is unresolved. Germline lookup yields CDR1 SNHLY and CDR2 FYNNEI. CDR3 length: 13 amino acids. V was pared by 10 bases and J by 0 bases, with 12 bases between. CDR3 sequence (DNA): TGTGCCACCTTCAGGAACTTGAACACTGAAGCTTTCTTT. Protein: CATFRNLNTEAFF.

The chain links TRBV9 to TRBJ1-2, with D maybe TRBD1 (5 bases). This CDR3 spans 15 amino acids. Trimming cost V 3 bases and J 4 bases, with 16 bases left between them. CDR1 SGDLS and CDR2 YYNGEE come from the germline V gene. CDR3 bases: TGTGCCAGCAGCGGAGGGGCCCCGGTTCCCTATGGCTACACCTTC. Its translation: CASSGGAPVPYGYTF.

This clone was seen more than once but under ten times. The V gene is TRBV4-3, the J gene TRBJ2-7; maybe TRBD2 (6 bases). Per germline, CDR1 LGHNA and CDR2 YSLEER. Trimming pared 1 base from V and 3 bases from J, leaving 10 bases between. The CDR3 has 14 amino acids. The CDR3 nucleotides are TGCGCCAGCAGCCAAGCACTAGCCAACTACGAGCAGTACTTC. This encodes CASSQALANYEQYF.